This entry is about one T cell receptor (beta chain). Its antigen is undetermined. Sequencing used immunoSEQ multiplex PCR; TCRdb keeps in-frame clones, though not all of them. Of 19,000 or so clones in the sample, 85% to 90% were seen once. The sample is drawn from a study of PD-1 blockade in classical Hodgkin lymphoma. General study results and limits: Patients who responded completely had about the same baseline diversity as newly diagnosed patients. Exclusion covered patients beginning nivolumab under 1 year post-ASCT. Baseline TCR diversity was reportedly lower in newly diagnosed patients than in healthy donors. It was reported as lower still in relapsed/refractory patients.

Described time point: cycle 4 day 1 (C4D1), after 6 weeks of nivolumab. Each patient's relapse followed autologous stem cell transplantation, and brentuximab vedotin exposure varied. Under best response, outcomes were complete response, partial response or progressive disease. The CDR3 is 12 residues long. The V end lost 7 bases, the J end lost 0 bases, and 5 bases lay between the germline ends. The germline CDR1 and CDR2 sequences are SEHNR and FQNEAQ (reference sequence). The chain links TRBV7-9 to TRBJ2-3; D is uncertain. This receptor was identified in a human donor with classical Hodgkin lymphoma. The sequences come from peripheral blood mononuclear cells (PBMCs), collected before the fourth cycle of nivolumab. The CDR3 here is CASTSSTDTQYF. CDR3 in DNA: TGTGCCAGCACCTCTAGCACAGATACGCAGTATTTT.